This T cell receptor (beta chain) comes out of a study of T cells in Graves' hyperthyroidism and ophthalmopathy (dated by TCRdb to about 2019). Context from the whole study: Peripheral blood was collected at initial diagnosis, before any treatment. TCR V-J signatures able to tell the groups apart were searched for in a discovery cohort of more than 90 patients, of whom approximately 40 had Graves' ophthalmopathy and under 65 had stable Graves' hyperthyroidism. Prospective prediction of ophthalmopathy was tested in an independent validation cohort consisting of fewer than 20 hyperthyroidism patients and some 17 patients who later progressed to ophthalmopathy. For training and testing, the 80 to 100 patients in the discovery cohort were randomly divided in a 7:3 ratio. In over five Graves' hyperthyroidism patients, the study also compared T-cell repertoires from thyroid tissue with T-cell repertoires from blood. After sampling, hyperthyroidism patients received methimazole starting at 30 mg daily, and ophthalmopathy patients received high-dose intravenous methylprednisolone. The paper describes TCR Vbeta CDR3 sequencing of about 140 peripheral blood samples, made up of about 41 ophthalmopathy patients, approximately 76 hyperthyroidism patients and roughly 17 progressor patients. General conclusions and limits of the study: Ophthalmopathy was separated from stable hyperthyroidism by a 13 V-J signature model, with 87.88% sensitivity and about 81% specificity obtained in cross-validation and 80%/75% obtained in testing. During validation, the model predicted progression to ophthalmopathy a median of about 5.9 months ahead of onset, with more than 55% sensitivity and about 72% specificity. Most expanded thyroid clonotypes (frequency above 0.001) were also detected in blood, suggesting blood repertoires may reflect thyroid immune responses. No statistical method was used to set the sample size in advance, and investigators knew the group allocation.

A patient counted as having stable Graves' hyperthyroidism if no progression to ophthalmopathy occurred over 18 months of follow-up. Hyperthyroidism patients were newly diagnosed, with disease duration under 2 months, and aged 18 to 65 years. Exclusion was applied to patients with uncontrolled infections, other autoimmune diseases, pregnancy or lactation. Diagnoses relied on clinical symptoms, serum thyroxine and TRAb, thyroid ultrasound and orbital computed tomography. Ficoll-Paque density gradient centrifugation was used to isolate PBMCs from about 9 ml of fresh peripheral blood. Total RNA was extracted with Trizol reagent, and quality was checked on an Agilent 2100 Bioanalyzer. Turning to this clonotype: This clone's antigen is unknown. No much larger clone exists at a distance of one base, and base qualities are not known.

The TCR beta CDR3 regions were amplified from RNA transcripts. The first round of RT-PCR for the TCR CDR3 was performed with the HTBI primer set and the Qiagen OneStep RT-PCR kit. Libraries were constructed in a second round of multiplex PCR, after which size selection and purification were performed. Libraries were sequenced paired-end with 100 bp reads on an Illumina HiSeq2000. The authors' analysis ran thus. Raw data were processed with SOAPnuke, discarding reads with adapters, uncalled bases, mean Phred below 15, or no exact constant-primer or identifier match. High-quality paired reads were merged with COPE v1.2.5, and unique nucleotide sequences were defined as clonotypes. MiTCR v1.1 was used to align clonotypes to the IMGT TRBV, TRBD and TRBJ reference segments. The analysis included only V-J combinations with a frequency above 0.0001, which together covered around 99% of the repertoires. A TCS score was defined as the ratio of F50 (clonal expansion) to E x V (chaos), with BLOSUM62-based TCRdist applied between CDR3 peptides within each V-J. Welch's t-statistics and random forest reduced fewer than 600 V-J features to 10 to 15, which were used in a naive Bayes classifier (R e1071). TCRdb applied fastp at Q25 and MiXCR to the public reads, then kept only in-frame beta chains. Every entry covers one CDR3 protein and lists the most common genes and DNA from its rows. For this entry, the V and J calls and clone size follow TCRdb and not the study's own pipeline. The sample data list around 430,000 distinct CDR3 sequences, and under 15% of these were observed just once. The ten biggest clones cover roughly 33% of the sample.

The TCR comes from a woman under 40 with Graves' hyperthyroidism. Sequencing was carried out using blood.

CDR3 reads: CASSPRDRAFSGANVLTF. The bases read TGTGCCAGCAGCCCACGGGACAGGGCCTTCTCTGGGGCCAACGTCCTGACTTTC. This chain is built from TRBV3-1 and TRBJ2-6; a stretch of 9 junction bases matches TRBD1. The CDR3 goes from the cysteine to the phenylalanine over 18 residues. CDR3 DNA only is kept here, 54 bases in frame from base 1. Based on the germline V gene (reference sequence), the CDR1 and CDR2 sequences are LGHDT and YNNKEL. After removal of 4 bases from V and 0 bases from J, the junction retains 7 bases not matched to a gene.